This T cell receptor beta chain was observed in a study of cytomegalovirus exposure and HLA in healthy donors (dated by TCRdb to 2017 to 2019). In the study overall: According to an earlier analysis of a few hundred of the donors, about 180 million T cells yielded roughly 100 million unique TCR beta sequences and about 280 Gb of sequence data. A later genetic analysis used genome-wide SNP genotypes for about three fifths of the 666 donors, treating that subset as a discovery cohort. Among several hundred genotyped donors of the cohort, an average of approximately 220,000 unique TCR beta nucleotide sequences was sequenced per donor, of which 15% to 20% were non-productive. The later analysis used no new phenotypic data to find candidate immune exposures, relying instead on TCR beta sequences and their occurrence across donors. Among the roughly 400 genotyped donors, approximately 82% belonged to the genetic ancestry cluster associated with self-reported Caucasian donors. About five DR-DQ haplotypes were handled as single units for association and clustering, since linkage in the cohort was strong. All discovery cohort repertoires had been generated on a single sequencing platform. Both class I and class II loci were covered by HLA typing, at four-digit resolution. A later analysis re-examined previously published TCR beta repertoires from more than 600 donors and added high-resolution HLA genotyping to investigate patterns of TCR occurrence. To predict cytomegalovirus infection status, the study combined high-throughput TCR immunosequencing, statistical association of individual TCRs with disease status, and machine learning. About 280 gigabases of sequencing data and roughly 80 million unique TCR sequences made up an early release that covered about 640 HLA-typed donors. In an earlier analysis of around 540 of the donors, high-throughput TCR beta sequencing was used to judge whether each TCR beta V gene segment behaved as functional or pseudogenic. The study was designed to test whether signatures of past pathogen exposure could be identified by cataloging public T cell receptors. Besides the first cohort of more than 650 subjects, a separate validation cohort made up of 120 different subjects was used. The number of donors typed differed by locus, with about 629-630 for A, B, C, DRB1 and DQB1, more than 500 for DQA1, under 610 for DPA1, and around 430 for DPB1. Using immunosequencing, the study profiled T cell repertoires from about 610 subjects and related those repertoires to cytomegalovirus serostatus. Alongside the repertoire data, information on donor age, sex, ethnicity and CMV serostatus was compiled. The full study reports these points: When HLA alleles, especially DR and DQ, strongly co-occurred, TCR associations were difficult to assign to individual alleles. In a later analysis, HLA-associated TCR beta chains showed more clonal expansion and lower generation probabilities than non-associated chains that were equally common. Three of the identified cytomegalovirus-associated TCR beta chains were confirmed in vitro to be specific for cytomegalovirus antigens. The cohort was sequenced for TCR beta chains only, and without alpha or paired-chain data the features that could be detected were limited. The study listed around 160 TCR beta chains as associated with cytomegalovirus. Broadly in line with IMGT annotations, most TCR beta V segments showed up in productive rearrangements about 87% or about 30% of the time in an earlier analysis of several hundred of the donors. Immune exposure information for the cohort was limited to CMV serostatus. According to a later analysis, TCR association rates differed among HLA loci, with DRB1 alleles showing the most associated TCRs and HLA-C alleles showing the fewest. Compared with the roughly 720-donor mean, donors in an Asian-associated ancestry cluster had fewer N-insertions in productive TCRs, according to a later genetic analysis. The earlier analysis of about 600 of the donors excluded about 16 rarely observed V segments, including chromosome 9 orphons, because counts were too low. A cluster of highly shared sequence variants was judged likely to represent a technical artifact of the sequencing pipeline. Several of the top co-occurrence clusters appeared to be linked to parvovirus B19, influenza, CMV and Epstein-Barr virus, according to a later analysis. The classifier was reported to diagnose cytomegalovirus status with high specificity and sensitivity in both the original cohort and the validation cohort. Most CMV-associated TCR beta chains appeared to be HLA-restricted in a later analysis, and the HLA associations seemed to be driven largely by CMV exposure. Correlated functional status among segregating V segments might be attributable to linkage disequilibrium, but an unknown experimental factor could not be ruled out. A further reported finding was that TCR beta sequences accurately predicted the HLA-A and HLA-B alleles for most subjects in the first cohort. While some public TCRs were present in many individuals, most TCR sequences turned up only very rarely across donors. Because HLA typing was missing for some donors at each locus, association tests included only the typed subset. The authors suggested that the approach could potentially be extended to other disease states and immunological phenotypes. At a false discovery rate of 0.05, a later analysis linked around 17,000 TCR beta sequences to specific HLA alleles. An association between a missense DCLRE1C variant and V-gene and J-gene trimming of TCR beta chains was found in a later genetic analysis and replicated in an independent cohort. Presence/absence analyses assumed roughly uniform sequencing depth across donors, an assumption that may not hold.

Library method: the immunoSEQ multiplex PCR assay. A mixture of 60 forward primers for TCR Vbeta segments and 13 reverse primers for TCR Jbeta segments was used in the multiplex PCR. The CDR3 region of rearranged TCR beta genes was amplified from genomic DNA by a multiplex PCR assay. The Illumina HiSeq System was used to sequence the amplified TCR beta libraries as 87-base-pair reads. The authors processed their data as follows. In a later analysis, some 80 million unique TCR beta chains were counted across the roughly 670 repertoires, and roughly 10 million of these chains were shared by at least two donors. Raw reads were error-corrected and collapsed into unique sequences by a nearest-neighbor algorithm in which closely related sequences were merged to remove PCR and sequencing errors. V, D and J gene segments were assigned by aligning CDR3 sequences to IMGT reference sequences. For a sequence to be retained, a match of at least six nucleotides to both a V gene segment and a J gene segment was required. A rearrangement counted as productive if the CDR3 had no stop codons and remained in frame with V and J, and every other rearrangement counted as non-productive. CDR3 was defined according to IMGT convention as the region running from the second conserved V-encoded cysteine to the conserved J-encoded phenylalanine. The earlier analysis of more than 450 of the donors excluded sequences that lacked an unambiguous match to a single V gene segment. An earlier analysis of 500 to 700 of the donors classified V segments as functional when productive rearrangements were above 56.7% and as segregating when the standard deviation between donors was above 5%. A statistical classification framework was built to diagnose cytomegalovirus status from the catalog of TCR beta chain sequences. V and J gene assignment, in a later analysis, came from comparing TCR nucleotide sequences with IMGT/GENE-DB human TR gene sequences. A later analysis assigned CDR3 sequences and most-parsimonious VDJ recombination scenarios with the TCRdist pipeline. In a later analysis, every TCR beta chain was defined by the combination of its CDR3 amino acid sequence and its V-gene family, and reads without a unique V-gene family were dropped. As a way to deal with suspected cross-contamination and a sequencing artifact, a later analysis dropped 640 or so nucleotide sequences that were highly shared and had low generation probability. In a later analysis, a clonal expansion index was calculated for each public chain from normalized within-repertoire ranks of inferred template counts. In a later analysis, generation probabilities were computed using a VDJ recombination model fitted to out-of-frame rearrangements, and the results were checked against IGoR. A later analysis scored TCR-TCR, TCR-HLA and TCR-CMV co-occurrence with hypergeometric tests, applying a repertoire-size bias correction to TCR pairs. False discovery rates were estimated in a later analysis by permuting HLA or CMV assignments 20 times. In a later analysis, co-occurring TCRs were grouped using DBSCAN, with TCRdist sequence similarity added in when clustering inside HLA-allele-positive subsets. Co-occurrence clustering excluded repertoires with fewer than 30,000 or more than 120,000 public chains, plus five with anomalous nucleotide sharing. The table was pulled from immuneACCESS by TCRdb, which kept in-frame rearrangements only. Such tables lose some clones; where checked, under half of the loss comes from unresolved V genes, and the rest has no known cause. D and trimming were read from the DNA, whereas the V and J calls and clone size are those reported in that table. The sample data list about 120,000 clones, and over 65% of these were observed just once. The ten largest clones capture roughly 12% of the sample.

The cohort comprised 710 or so healthy bone marrow donors. Cohort members were all nominally healthy when sampled, although unrecorded immune exposures were likely present. The donor tested CMV seropositive and was one of the 289 seropositive cohort members. A peripheral blood sample was provided by each donor, and peripheral blood mononuclear cells were used for TCR beta sequencing. Genomic DNA was extracted from the blood cell samples with the Qiagen DNeasy Blood Extraction Kit. About this clone itself: Its recognized antigen is unknown. Base qualities are not provided; no much larger clone lies one nucleotide away.

The source material was PBMCs. The clonotype originates from a woman aged 45 to 65 in good health and CMV-seropositive.

The CDR3 corresponds to CASLGRSYNEQFF. The nucleotide sequence is TGTGCCAGCCTGGGGAGATCCTACAATGAGCAGTTCTTC. The V and J genes are TRBV6-5 and TRBJ2-1, with TRBD2 tentatively as D gene (5 bases match). V loses 8 bases, J loses 1 base, and the germline ends lie 9 bases apart. Sequences MNHEY (CDR1) and SVGAGI (CDR2) are obtained from the germline V gene. CDR3 length: 13 amino acids, cysteine to phenylalanine. Only the CDR3 DNA is retained, 39 bases long and in frame from the first base.